These T cell receptor beta chains were read from a single sample in a study of preoperative IRX-2 immunotherapy in early breast cancer. Measured with immunoSEQ multiplex PCR; TCRdb has only the in-frame clones, and not every one. The table shows roughly 99,000 clones, with 70% to 90% occurring only once. The source material was tumor tissue, sampled after IRX-2 immunotherapy. The receptors here all came from a human donor with breast cancer. CDR3s leave out the opening cysteine and the closing phenylalanine or tryptophan.

TRBV30,AWSDRGYSGNTIY
TRBV7-4,ASSFSANTEAF
TRBV27,ASSPIPQGAQETQY
TRBV18,ASSPGTGLNEPQH
TRBV15,ATSRTDSGTGLPYEQY
TRBV1,ASSRGQGPLTEQF
TRBV7-1,ASSLKIGSNEQY
TRBV28,ASSTDRRGGTEAF
TRBV28,ASSRQDTDTQY
TRBV28,ASSLPGTGSYEQY
TRBV18,ASSPRRDSRTYGYT
TRBV9,AKGASGANVLT
TRBV14,ASSLGHDIQY
TRBV6-8,ASGDWDNLNSPLH
TRBV28,ASRLTDPASYEQY
TRBV6-4,ASSDSGGGGTDTQY
TRBV10-2,ASGGQGSYEQY
TRBV29-1,SVGLASYEQF
TRBV28,ASRSGLGSPLH
TRBV28,ASTTGSYQETQY
TRBV28,ASSPTQGGDEKLF
TRBV11-3,ASSLVVAGLLDTQY
TRBV19,ASSIGHSNTEAF
TRBV5-1,ASSLEVSRNGGYT
TRBV28,ASSFPQGSTDTQY
TRBV14,ASSQFQGSNYGYT
TRBV9,ASSRGAGQDYGYT
TRBV5-1,ASSSGPRVPEAF
TRBV5-1,ASSLGTISGTGSVVNYGYT
TRBV18,ASSPYGQGNGGELF
TRBV14,ASSQAGTSGIYEQY
TRBV19,ASSQGLNEKLF
TRBV7-7,ASSSGTSGRSEQF
TRBV6-8,ASIKTGTRGNQPQH
TRBV7-6,ASSLGGETYEQY
TRBV4-1,ASSPSGFSGNTIY
TRBV5-1,ASSLGAGIETQY
TRBV7-1,PNPGQKIYEQY
TRBV6-8,ASRSQGAGGYT
TRBV6-7,ASSQSLGGPGELF
TRBV15,ATSRAGEGAEAF
TRBV15,ATSAKGEGHDGYT
TRBV28,ASSSTGTRISYEQY
TRBV18,ASSRGQDEKLF
TRBV18,ASSPRQGASYEQY
TRBV7-6,ASSGGRGAFNTEAF
TRBV28,ASSLVGRPNEKLF
TRBV28,ASSFVGSGSYYGYT
TRBV18,ASSPSLSKGHNTEAF
TRBV19,ASSAPGTGIYEQY
TRBV5-1,ASSLSGLPAGEQY
TRBV30,AWRGRLGEKLF
TRBV29-1,SAGDRGRNQPQH
TRBV7-4,ASSPPTGVGEAF
TRBV15,ATSRESFYVGQSEAF
TRBV19,ASSIKVQGSQPQH
TRBV15,ATSRERRQNYGYT
TRBV30,AWMWGQNTEAF
TRBV7-7,ASSTPGGLTEAF
TRBV7-7,ASSFPGGVENTIY